This T cell receptor (beta chain) comes out of a study of PD-L1 blockade in urothelial cancer. At the level of the study: Study patients had been treated with 0 to 3 previous chemotherapy regimens. The analyses of blood took place 3 weeks (second dose) and 6 weeks after treatment start.

Time point in this sample: pretreatment peripheral blood. All patients handed over anywhere from 1 to 8 samples, pretreatment and on-treatment. Synthetic analogs of TCR templates were spiked into every PCR. The protocol was immunoSEQ multiplex PCR, while the TCRdb copy is restricted to in-frame clones and leaves out a portion. The repertoire holds 45,000 to 60,000 clones, with 75% to 90% as singletons. The germline CDR1 and CDR2 sequences are SNHLY and FYNNEI. Trimming removed 7 bases from V and 7 bases from J; junction bases left unmatched: 10. The length of the CDR3 is 15 residues. The sample in question was PBMCs, obtained around atezolizumab (anti-PD-L1) treatment. The rearrangement joins TRBV2 to TRBJ1-2; 12 nucleotides line up with TRBD1. This clonotype originated in a man aged 50 or older with urothelial cancer. Here the CDR3 reads CASKLGQGASRGYTF. The CDR3 coding sequence is TGTGCCAGCAAACTGGGACAGGGGGCCTCTCGTGGCTACACCTTC.